Below are 28 T cell receptor beta chains sequenced from a single sample in a study of shared clonotypes between healthy human individuals. Using immunoSEQ multiplex PCR, the repertoire was profiled, and TCRdb retains in-frame clones only, with some absent. The sample contains hundreds of thousands of clones, approximately 90% of which appear only once. Naive-designated CD8 cells lacked CD45RO, were positively enriched for CCR7, and omitted terminally differentiated effector memory CD45RA+ cells. Sequenced input: naive CD8+ T cells sorted from blood. These receptors were collected from a young man in good health.

The chain employs TRBV12-5 and TRBJ2-1, with D possibly matching TRBD2 (6 bases). V dropped 6 bases and J dropped 0 bases, with 15 bases sitting between them. The CDR3 spans 16 residues. The germline V gene encodes CDR1 LGHNT and CDR2 FRNRAP. CDR3 bases: TGTGCTAGTGGATTAGGCGGGGACCCCTCCTACAATGAGCAGTTCTTC. It specifies CASGLGGDPSYNEQFF.

CDR3 DNA sequence: TGCGCCAGCAGCGTACCGGGACTTTACAATGAGCAGTTCTTC. This gives the protein CASSVPGLYNEQFF. The V gene is TRBV5-1, the J gene TRBJ2-1; weak D call: TRBD2 (6 bases). From germline, CDR1 is SGHRS and CDR2 YFSETQ. This CDR3 region has 14 residues. The ends were cut back, 4 bases at V and 4 bases at J, with 12 bases in the middle.

V usage is TRBV5-4 and J usage is TRBJ1-2; TRBD1 matches 7 bases. The CDR3 loop spans 14 amino acids. The germline gives CDR1 SGHNT, CDR2 YYREEE (reference sequence). V was pared by 0 bases and J by 3 bases, with 2 bases of the junction left unmatched. CDR3 protein: CASSLVGGDYGYTF. The DNA for the CDR3 is TGTGCCAGCAGCTTGGTAGGGGGCGACTATGGCTACACCTTC. Based on the CDR3 plus reference TRBV5-4 and TRBJ1-2, the full variable domain is ETGVTQSPTHLIKTRGQQVTLRCSSQSGHNTVSWYQQALGQGPQFIFQYYREEENGRGNFPPRFSGLQFPNYSSELNVNALELDDSALYLCASSLVGGDYGYTFGSGTRLTVV.

This clone was seen a single time. This chain links TRBV4-3 with TRBJ2-1; unclear D gene. Trimming pared 0 bases from V and 2 bases from J, leaving 17 bases between. The germline CDR1 and CDR2 sequences are LGHNA and YSLEER. This CDR3 has 18 residues. CDR3 region: CASSQDTSFAAAYNEQFF. CDR3 DNA: TGCGCCAGCAGCCAAGATACTTCCTTTGCGGCGGCCTACAATGAGCAGTTCTTC.

Written as DNA, the CDR3 is TGTGCCAGCAGCCCCCGCCTTGCTAGCGGGAGACTTTACGAGCAGTACTTC. As protein: CASSPRLASGRLYEQYF. The chain carries TRBV11-2 and TRBJ2-7; 10 bases are a match to TRBD2. V shed 5 bases and J 4 bases; nucleotides not matched to a gene: 14. The CDR3 has 17 amino acids. Germline assignment: CDR1 SGHAT and CDR2 FQNNGV.

The CDR3 nucleotides are TGTGCCAGCAGCTTATCTTTGGTAGCGGGGTACAATGAGCAGTTCTTC. Encoded protein: CASSLSLVAGYNEQFF. The gene calls are TRBV7-2 and TRBJ2-1, with 8 bases lining up with TRBD2. This CDR3 is 16 amino acids long. J gave up 4 bases and V 2 bases, and 7 bases lay outside the gene matches. Per germline, CDR1 SGHTA and CDR2 FQGNSA.

The CDR3 loop is CASSPGLAHEQFF. The CDR3 DNA is TGTGCCAGCAGCCCGGGACTAGCCCATGAGCAGTTCTTC. The genes are TRBV7-2 and TRBJ2-1, with 9 positions matching TRBD2. Unmatched junction bases numbered 4, after V lost 5 bases and J lost 8 bases. CDR1 is SGHTA and CDR2 is FQGNSA in the germline V gene. There are 13 residues in the CDR3.

This chain uses TRBV7-9 with TRBJ1-1; 9 positions match TRBD1. The J segment lost 11 bases and the V segment lost 7 bases, leaving 8 bases of the junction unmatched. CDR3 length equals 12 residues. CDR1 is SEHNR and CDR2 is FQNEAQ in the germline V gene (reference sequence). CDR3 residues: CASKQGAEWAFF. CDR3 DNA: TGTGCCAGCAAACAGGGGGCGGAATGGGCTTTCTTT. Together with reference TRBV7-9 and TRBJ1-1, the CDR3 gives the full variable domain: DTGVSQNPRHKITKRGQNVTFRCDPISEHNRLYWYRQTLGQGPEFLTYFQNEAQLEKSRLLSDRFSAERPKGSFSTLEIQRTEQGDSAMYLCASKQGAEWAFFGQGTRLTVV.

The chain combines TRBV11-2 with TRBJ2-7; D unclear. The CDR3 covers 14 residues. Trimming took off 4 bases at V and 2 bases at J, with 12 bases between the two ends. The germline V gene has CDR1 SGHAT and CDR2 FQNNGV. The CDR3 reads CASSSVVIPYEQYF. In DNA form, the CDR3 reads TGTGCCAGCAGCTCCGTGGTAATTCCCTACGAGCAGTACTTC.

The rearrangement uses TRBV28 and TRBJ2-1; TRBD1 might be the D (6 bases). The length of the CDR3 is 11 residues. Trimming pared 5 bases from V and 13 bases from J, leaving 12 bases between. The germline CDR1 and CDR2 sequences are MDHEN and SYDVKM. CDR3 amino acids: CASSGGITQFF. CDR3 coding DNA: TGTGCCAGCAGTGGGGGCATCACACAGTTCTTC.

V gene TRBV11-2 combines with J gene TRBJ2-1; 7 bases match TRBD2. Germline loops: CDR1 SGHAT, CDR2 FQNNGV. The CDR3 runs 16 residues. The V and J ends lost 5 bases and 4 bases, in that order; junction bases with no gene match: 11. Here the CDR3 reads CASSTTGTTVYNEQFF. DNA of the CDR3: TGTGCCAGCAGCACCACCGGGACTACGGTTTACAATGAGCAGTTCTTC.

The V and J genes are TRBV10-2 and TRBJ2-7, with D perhaps TRBD1 (6 bases). Trimming pared 8 bases from V and 5 bases from J, leaving 7 bases between. The CDR3 length is 10 residues. From germline, CDR1 is WSHSY and CDR2 SAAADI. In nucleotides, the CDR3 is TGCGCCAGCGCAGGGGACGAGCAGTACTTC. This sequence encodes CASAGDEQYF.

The chain recombines TRBV6-5 with TRBJ2-1; possibly TRBD2 for D (6 bases). Germline CDR1 is MNHEY and CDR2 is SVGAGI. This CDR3 comprises 16 residues. Trimming removed 0 bases at V and 6 bases at J, with 15 bases between. The CDR3 DNA sequence: TGTGCCAGCAGTTACTCCGCGGAGGGGATCTTCAATGAGCAGTTCTTC. It translates to CASSYSAEGIFNEQFF.

V and J are TRBV29-1 and TRBJ1-2; no definite D call. Trimming removed 7 bases from V and 3 bases from J, with 12 bases in between. CDR3 length: 12 amino acids. CDR1 SQVTM and CDR2 ANQGSEA come from the germline V gene. CDR3 sequence (DNA): TGCAGCGCCAAAGGACGTGACTATGGCTACACCTTC. Amino acids: CSAKGRDYGYTF.

The CDR3, as DNA: TGTGCCAGCAACGACAGGGGGGCCATCCGGGATCAGCCCCAGCATTTT. The encoded protein is CASNDRGAIRDQPQHF. The V call is TRBV28, the J call TRBJ1-5; 9 bases fit TRBD1. The CDR3 has 16 amino acids. V lost 7 bases and J lost 5; bases outside the gene matches: 12. Germline CDR1 MDHEN, CDR2 SYDVKM.

This clone was detected only once. This rearrangement joins TRBV7-9 to TRBJ2-2; tentatively, D is TRBD1 (5 bases). This CDR3 comprises 14 residues. The V end was cut by 5 bases, the J end by 4 bases, with 11 bases between. Germline V gene lookup returns CDR1 SEHNR and CDR2 FQNEAQ (reference sequence). The CDR3 spells CASSPFQGTGELFF. In DNA form, the CDR3 reads TGTGCCAGCAGCCCCTTTCAGGGCACCGGGGAGCTGTTTTTT.

The rearrangement links TRBV14 to TRBJ2-7, with unresolved D. This CDR3 spans 12 amino acids. From germline, CDR1 is SGHDN and CDR2 FVKESK. V lost 6 bases and J lost 3, with 9 bases in between. The CDR3 reads CASRADGYEQYF. The CDR3 nucleotides are TGTGCCAGCAGGGCAGATGGCTACGAGCAGTACTTC. The full variable domain, completed using reference TRBV14 and TRBJ2-7, is EAGVTQFPSHSVIEKGQTVTLRCDPISGHDNLYWYRRVMGKEIKFLLHFVKESKQDESGMPNNRFLAERTGGTYSTLKVQPAELEDSGVYFCASRADGYEQYFGPGTRLTVT.

V and J are TRBV29-1 and TRBJ2-1; TRBD2 aligns across 7 bases. Germline CDR1 reads SQVTM; CDR2 reads ANQGSEA. The V and J ends lost 1 base and 3 bases, in that order; junction bases with no gene match: 3. The CDR3 spans 14 residues. CDR3 in amino acids: CSVEAREVYNEQFF. The CDR3 nucleotides read TGCAGCGTTGAAGCTCGGGAGGTCTACAATGAGCAGTTCTTC.

The chain joins TRBV4-1 to TRBJ2-1; 12 bases agree with TRBD2. The V gene end was trimmed by 0 bases and the J gene end by 7 bases; junction bases not matched to a gene: 10. Germline values: CDR1 MGHRA, CDR2 YSYEKL. The CDR3 runs 18 residues. The chain's CDR3 is CASSQDLASGRAVNEQFF. For the CDR3, the DNA is TGCGCCAGCAGCCAAGATTTGGCTAGCGGGAGGGCCGTAAATGAGCAGTTCTTC.

The V and J genes are TRBV28 and TRBJ2-7, with 11 bases fitting TRBD2. CDR3 length equals 18 residues. CDR1 MDHEN and CDR2 SYDVKM come from the germline V gene. V was pared by 5 bases and J by 4 bases, with 16 bases of the junction left unmatched. The CDR3 bases are TGTGCCAGCAGTCCCCCTCTAGCGGGAGGCCCCCCGGGATACGAGCAGTACTTC. This encodes CASSPPLAGGPPGYEQYF. The full variable domain, its missing parts supplied by reference TRBV28 and TRBJ2-7, is DVKVTQSSRYLVKRTGEKVFLECVQDMDHENMFWYRQDPGLGLRLIYFSYDVKMKEKGDIPEGYSVSREKKERFSLILESASTNQTSMYLCASSPPLAGGPPGYEQYFGPGTRLTVT.

This chain connects TRBV6-5 to TRBJ2-1, with a possible D match to TRBD2 (6 bases). Germline lookup yields CDR1 MNHEY and CDR2 SVGAGI. CDR3 length: 15 residues. V lost 2 bases and J lost 4, with 12 bases in between. The DNA of the CDR3 is TGTGCCAGCAGTTACGGGCTAGGAGGGTACAATGAGCAGTTCTTC. It specifies CASSYGLGGYNEQFF.

The V call is TRBV5-1, the J call TRBJ2-1, with 12 bases that match TRBD2. CDR3 length: 16 amino acids. The V and J ends lost 7 bases and 0 bases, in that order; junction bases with no gene match: 5. Germline V lookup: CDR1 SGHRS, CDR2 YFSETQ. CDR3 DNA: TGCGCCAGCCGGACTAGCGGGACAAACTCCTACAATGAGCAGTTCTTC. This translates into CASRTSGTNSYNEQFF.

V usage is TRBV9 and J usage is TRBJ2-2, with D uncertain. V lost 2 bases to trimming and J lost 7 bases, with 6 bases between them. Germline CDR1 and CDR2: SGDLS and YYNGEE. The CDR3 is 12 residues long. The CDR3 coding sequence is TGTGCCAGCAGCGTTACGAGCGGGGAGCTGTTTTTT. Translation gives CASSVTSGELFF.

The genes are TRBV13 and TRBJ1-1; TRBD1 agrees at 9 bases. Germline V gene data show CDR1 as PRHDT and CDR2 as FYEKMQ (reference sequence). The junction had 6 bases not matched to a gene; V was cut back by 5 bases and J by 5 bases. CDR3 length: 14 residues. The DNA of the CDR3 is TGTGCCAGCAGCCGAGGACAGGGGATGACTGAAGCTTTCTTT. Translated: CASSRGQGMTEAFF.

The chain employs TRBV11-2 and TRBJ2-3; D call uncertain. This CDR3 comprises 14 residues. From germline, CDR1 is SGHAT and CDR2 FQNNGV. Between the trimmed V and J ends, which lost 0 bases and 4 bases, there was a span of 8 bases. The CDR3, as DNA: TGTGCCAGCAGCTTAGACCCGTATGCAGATACGCAGTATTTT. It translates to CASSLDPYADTQYF.

Here the CDR3 DNA reads TGTGCCAGCAGTTTACTAGCGGGAAGTAACAATGAGCAGTTCTTC. This sequence encodes CASSLLAGSNNEQFF. J is TRBJ2-1 and V is TRBV28; 9 bases align to TRBD2. Germline V gene sequence: CDR1 MDHEN, CDR2 SYDVKM. Germline trimming cut 2 bases from V and 5 bases from J; bases unmatched to any gene: 4. This CDR3 has 15 amino acids.

The chain links TRBV5-1 to TRBJ2-2, with TRBD1 as a possible D gene (6 bases). V lost 4 bases, J lost 3 bases, and 13 bases lay in between. Germline-derived CDR1 and CDR2 are SGHRS and YFSETQ. This CDR3 is built from 15 residues. CDR3 in amino acids: CASSPGVTDTGELFF. Written as DNA, the CDR3 is TGCGCCAGCAGCCCAGGGGTTACGGACACCGGGGAGCTGTTTTTT.

Details on this clone: Other DNA sequences in the same sample also yield this CDR3. The V gene is TRBV4-1, the J gene TRBJ2-7, with 10 bases matching TRBD2. The J segment lost 2 bases and the V segment lost 4 bases, leaving 8 bases of the junction unmatched. This CDR3 has 16 amino acids. Germline CDR1 and CDR2: MGHRA and YSYEKL. The CDR3 spells CASSPRGTSGTYEQYF. The CDR3 DNA is TGCGCCAGCAGCCCCCGAGGAACTAGCGGGACCTACGAGCAGTACTTC.